A selection of T cell receptor beta chains follows, all from one sample in a study of shared clonotypes between healthy human individuals. Using immunoSEQ multiplex PCR, the repertoire was profiled, and TCRdb retains in-frame clones only, with some absent. Of hundreds of thousands of clones detected, roughly 95% appear once; the ten largest clones hold over 0.1%. The source material was naive CD8+ T cells sorted from blood. The receptors were gathered from a woman in her thirties in good health. Each CDR3 is given with its conserved first and last residue. The order of the fields is CDR3 length, J gene, V gene, clone size, D gene, CDR3 DNA, CDR3 protein. D genes are given only for firm matches. Only some rows state a clone size, as once, few, many or a class for expanded clones.

>11|TRBJ2-1|TRBV5-4|-|-
TGTGCCAGCAGCACTTTAGCTGAGCAGTTCTTC
CASSTLAEQFF
>15|TRBJ1-1|TRBV7-9|-|-
TGTGCCAGCAGCTCCCCTCGAGGATCAGAAACTGAAGCTTTCTTT
CASSSPRGSETEAFF
>15|TRBJ2-1|TRBV27|-|TRBD1
TGTGCCAGCAGTTCTCGGACAGGGGGGCTCAATGAGCAGTTCTTC
CASSSRTGGLNEQFF
>14|TRBJ2-7|TRBV27|-|TRBD2
TGTGCCAGCAGCGTGCTAGCGGGAGTGAAAGAGCAGTACTTC
CASSVLAGVKEQYF
>16|TRBJ2-2|TRBV4-1|-|TRBD2
TGCGCCAGCAGCCAAGCTAGCGGGAGGAACACCGGGGAGCTGTTTTTT
CASSQASGRNTGELFF
>12|TRBJ2-7|TRBV9|-|TRBD2
TGTGCCAGCTCCTCTAGCGGGACCGAGCAGTACTTC
CASSSSGTEQYF
>18|TRBJ2-3|TRBV4-2|-|-
TGTGCCAGCAGCCAAGATATAGTTAGAGGGAGTGGCACAGATACGCAGTATTTT
CASSQDIVRGSGTDTQYF
>12|TRBJ2-7|TRBV7-9|once|-
TGTGCCAGCTCTCTTGGGGTTTCCGAGCAGTACTTC
CASSLGVSEQYF
>13|TRBJ1-1|TRBV27|-|-
TGTGCCAGCAGACCGGGGCCGAACACTGAAGCTTTCTTT
CASRPGPNTEAFF
>16|TRBJ2-1|TRBV4-1|-|-
TGCGCCAGCAGCCAGCAGGCGGGCCTAGAAGGGTATGAGCAGTTCTTC
CASSQQAGLEGYEQFF
>14|TRBJ2-7|TRBV7-9|-|TRBD1
TGTGCCAGCAGTTCTGACAGGGACACCTACGAGCAGTACTTC
CASSSDRDTYEQYF
>11|TRBJ1-2|TRBV7-9|-|-
TGTGCCAGCAGCTTCCAGGGGGGCTACACCTTC
CASSFQGGYTF
>13|TRBJ2-7|TRBV27|-|-
TGTGCCAGCAGTTTACGGGAGTCGAGCGAGCAGTACTTC
CASSLRESSEQYF
>12|TRBJ2-7|TRBV6-5|-|-
TGTGCCAGCAGCCCAGGGGCATACGAGCAGTACTTC
CASSPGAYEQYF
>18|TRBJ2-4|TRBV7-7|-|TRBD2
TGTGCCAGCAGCTTGAGCGGCGGGAGGGTCTCTGGGGGGAACATTCAGTACTTC
CASSLSGGRVSGGNIQYF
>20|TRBJ2-7|TRBV7-6|-|-
TGTGCCAGCAGCTTTCGGGGTCTTCTCGCGCCGGGTCGCCTGACCTACGAGCAGTACTTC
CASSFRGLLAPGRLTYEQYF
>14|TRBJ2-7|TRBV7-9|-|-
TGTGCCAGCAGCAGTAGCCCTAGGGGGTATGAGCAGTACTTC
CASSSSPRGYEQYF
>12|TRBJ1-2|TRBV30|few|TRBD1
TGTGCCTGGAGACAGGGGGCCTATGGCTACACCTTC
CAWRQGAYGYTF
>12|TRBJ2-3|TRBV7-9|-|-
TGTGCCAGCAGCTTCGAGGGACCAACGCAGTATTTT
CASSFEGPTQYF
>15|TRBJ1-1|TRBV2|-|TRBD1
TGTGCCAGCAAAACCTACCGGGACAGAGAGACTGAAGCTTTCTTT
CASKTYRDRETEAFF
>13|TRBJ2-7|TRBV27|-|-
TGTGCCAGCAGTTTGGGCAGGAGGTACGAGCAGTACTTC
CASSLGRRYEQYF
>13|TRBJ1-2|TRBV11-2|once|-
TGTGCCAGCAGCTTAGAAGGGCATCATGGCTACACCTTC
CASSLEGHHGYTF
>14|TRBJ1-5|TRBV27|-|-
TGTGCCAGCAGCCAATTTGACAGTAACCAGCCCCAGCATTTT
CASSQFDSNQPQHF
>14|TRBJ2-7|TRBV6-5|-|TRBD1
TGTGCCAGCAGTTACTCGGACAGGGAATACGAGCAGTACTTC
CASSYSDREYEQYF
>11|TRBJ2-7|TRBV11-2|few|-
TGTGCCAGCAGCTCCACGGACGAGCAGTACTTC
CASSSTDEQYF
>14|TRBJ2-7|TRBV7-8|-|TRBD1
TGTGCCAGCAGCGGACAGGGGTCCTCCTACGAGCAGTACTTC
CASSGQGSSYEQYF
>14|TRBJ2-1|TRBV15|-|-
TGTGCCACCAGCGCGGATAGCTCCTACAATGAGCAGTTCTTC
CATSADSSYNEQFF
>19|TRBJ2-1|TRBV5-6|-|TRBD1
TGTGCCAGCAGCTTCGGAGGGACAGGGTATTCATCCTTCGGTGATGAGCAGTTCTTC
CASSFGGTGYSSFGDEQFF
>13|TRBJ2-5|TRBV2|-|-
TGTGCCAGCAGTGAATCGCGTCTGGAGACCCAGTACTTC
CASSESRLETQYF
>13|TRBJ2-7|TRBV6-5|-|-
TGTGCCAGCAGTTACTCGGTTACATACGAGCAGTACTTC
CASSYSVTYEQYF
>16|TRBJ2-1|TRBV13|-|-
TGTGCCAGCAGCTTAGGTGGCGGTAGCGTGGGCAATGAGCAGTTCTTC
CASSLGGGSVGNEQFF
>14|TRBJ2-7|TRBV27|-|TRBD2
TGTGCCAGCAGTCCTCGACTAGCGGGATACGAGCAGTACTTC
CASSPRLAGYEQYF
>14|TRBJ2-1|TRBV5-5|-|-
TGTGCCAGCAGCGGCGGGGTCCGAACGTGGGAGCAGTTCTTC
CASSGGVRTWEQFF
>17|TRBJ2-4|TRBV5-6|-|TRBD2
TGTGCCAGCAGCTTATCCCCAGCGGGAGACGTGGGAAACATTCAGTACTTC
CASSLSPAGDVGNIQYF
>11|TRBJ2-1|TRBV5-4|once|-
TGTGCCAGCAGCACTATCAATGAGCAGTTCTTC
CASSTINEQFF
>14|TRBJ2-1|TRBV6-5|-|-
TGTGCCAGCAGTTACTCAGTGGGACACAATGAGCAGTTCTTC
CASSYSVGHNEQFF
>17|TRBJ2-1|TRBV2|-|TRBD2
TGTGCCAGCAGTGAAGGTAGCGGGGGAAGTGTGTACAATGAGCAGTTCTTC
CASSEGSGGSVYNEQFF
>13|TRBJ2-5|TRBV27|-|-
TGTGCCAGCAGTTTATCAGCTGCGGAGACCCAGTACTTC
CASSLSAAETQYF
>15|TRBJ1-1|TRBV7-9|-|-
TGTGCCAGCAGTCCGGCCCAGTGGGTGAACACTGAAGCTTTCTTT
CASSPAQWVNTEAFF
>15|TRBJ2-7|TRBV25-1|-|TRBD1
TGTGCCAGCAGTGGACATGGGACAGGGCCGTACGAGCAGTACTTC
CASSGHGTGPYEQYF
>18|TRBJ2-3|TRBV30|-|TRBD2
TGTGCCTGGAGTACCCGGACTAGCGGGAGGGCAGGCACAGATACGCAGTATTTT
CAWSTRTSGRAGTDTQYF